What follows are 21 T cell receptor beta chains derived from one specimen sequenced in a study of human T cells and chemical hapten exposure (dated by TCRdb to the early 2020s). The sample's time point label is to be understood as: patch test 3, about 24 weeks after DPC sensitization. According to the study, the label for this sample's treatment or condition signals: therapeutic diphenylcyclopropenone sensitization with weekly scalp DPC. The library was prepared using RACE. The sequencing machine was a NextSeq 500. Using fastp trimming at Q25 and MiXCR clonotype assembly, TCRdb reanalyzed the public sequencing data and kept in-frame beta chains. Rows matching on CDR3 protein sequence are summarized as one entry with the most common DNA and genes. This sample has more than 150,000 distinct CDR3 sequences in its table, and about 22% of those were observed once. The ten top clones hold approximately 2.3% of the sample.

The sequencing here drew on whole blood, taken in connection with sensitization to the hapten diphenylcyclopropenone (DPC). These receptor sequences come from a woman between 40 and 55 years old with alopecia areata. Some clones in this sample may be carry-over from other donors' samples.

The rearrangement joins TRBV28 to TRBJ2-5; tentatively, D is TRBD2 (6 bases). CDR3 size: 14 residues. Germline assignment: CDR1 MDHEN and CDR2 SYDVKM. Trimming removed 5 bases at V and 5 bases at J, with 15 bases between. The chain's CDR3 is CASSRQLAGETQYF. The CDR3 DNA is TGTGCCAGCAGTCGACAGCTCGCGGGGGAGACCCAGTACTTC. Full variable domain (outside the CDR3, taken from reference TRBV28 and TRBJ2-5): DVKVTQSSRYLVKRTGEKVFLECVQDMDHENMFWYRQDPGLGLRLIYFSYDVKMKEKGDIPEGYSVSREKKERFSLILESASTNQTSMYLCASSRQLAGETQYFGPGTRLLVL.

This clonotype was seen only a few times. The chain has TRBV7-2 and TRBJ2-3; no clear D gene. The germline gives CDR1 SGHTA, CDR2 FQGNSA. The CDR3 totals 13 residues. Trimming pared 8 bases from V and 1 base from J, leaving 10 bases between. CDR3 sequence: CASRLTRTDTQYF. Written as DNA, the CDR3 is TGTGCCAGCCGGCTGACTCGCACAGATACGCAGTATTTT.

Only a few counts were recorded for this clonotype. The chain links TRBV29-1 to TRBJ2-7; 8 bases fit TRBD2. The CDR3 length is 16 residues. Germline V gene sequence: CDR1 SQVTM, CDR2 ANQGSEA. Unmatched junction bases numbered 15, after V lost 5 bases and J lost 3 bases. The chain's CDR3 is CSVQAFGAGDLYEQYF. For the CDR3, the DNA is TGCAGCGTTCAGGCTTTCGGAGCGGGAGATCTCTACGAGCAGTACTTC.

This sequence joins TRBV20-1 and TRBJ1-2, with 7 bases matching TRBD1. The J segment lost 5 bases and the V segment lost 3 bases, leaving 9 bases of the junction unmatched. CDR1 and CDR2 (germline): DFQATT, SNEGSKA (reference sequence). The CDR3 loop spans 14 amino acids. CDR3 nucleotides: TGCAGTGCTAGGATGAGGGGGACAGAGTATGGCTACACCTTC. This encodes CSARMRGTEYGYTF.

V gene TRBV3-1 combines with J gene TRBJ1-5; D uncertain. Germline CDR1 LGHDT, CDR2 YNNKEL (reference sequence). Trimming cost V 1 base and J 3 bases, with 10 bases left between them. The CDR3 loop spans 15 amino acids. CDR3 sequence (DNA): TGTGCCAGCAGCCAAGGGTGGGCGAACAATCAGCCCCAGCATTTT. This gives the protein CASSQGWANNQPQHF.

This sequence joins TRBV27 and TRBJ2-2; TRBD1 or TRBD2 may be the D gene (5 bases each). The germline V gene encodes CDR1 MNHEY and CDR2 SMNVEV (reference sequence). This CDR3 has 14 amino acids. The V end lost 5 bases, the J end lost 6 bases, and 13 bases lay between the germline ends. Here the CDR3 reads CASSKLGDAGELFF. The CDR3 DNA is TGTGCCAGCAGTAAACTAGGGGATGCCGGGGAGCTGTTTTTT.

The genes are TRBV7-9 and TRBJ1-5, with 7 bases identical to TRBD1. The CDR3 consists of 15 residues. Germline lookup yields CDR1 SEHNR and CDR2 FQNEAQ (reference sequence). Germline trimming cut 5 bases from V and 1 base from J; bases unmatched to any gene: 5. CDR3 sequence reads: CASSGTGVSNQPQHF. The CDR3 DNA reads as TGTGCCAGCAGCGGTACAGGGGTGAGCAATCAGCCCCAGCATTTT.

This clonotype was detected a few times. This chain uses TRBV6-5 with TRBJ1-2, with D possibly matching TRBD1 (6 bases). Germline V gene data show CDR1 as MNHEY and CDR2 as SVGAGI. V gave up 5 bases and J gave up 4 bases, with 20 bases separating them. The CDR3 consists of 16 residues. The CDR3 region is CASSGRTVFPSYGYTF. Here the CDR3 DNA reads TGTGCCAGCAGTGGTCGGACAGTCTTCCCTTCCTATGGCTACACCTTC.

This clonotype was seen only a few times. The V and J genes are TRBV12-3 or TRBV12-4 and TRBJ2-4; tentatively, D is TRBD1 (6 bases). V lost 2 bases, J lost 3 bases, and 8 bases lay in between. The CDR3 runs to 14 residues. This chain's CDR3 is CASSLQGSKNIQYF. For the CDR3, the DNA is TGTGCCAGCAGTTTACAGGGGAGCAAAAACATTCAGTACTTC.

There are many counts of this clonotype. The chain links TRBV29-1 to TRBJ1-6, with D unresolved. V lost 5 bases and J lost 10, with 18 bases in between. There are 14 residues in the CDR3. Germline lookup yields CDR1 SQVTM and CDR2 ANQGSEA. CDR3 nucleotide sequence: TGCAGCGTTCGGGTCTCAGATCCCAACTCACCCCTCCACTTT. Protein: CSVRVSDPNSPLHF.

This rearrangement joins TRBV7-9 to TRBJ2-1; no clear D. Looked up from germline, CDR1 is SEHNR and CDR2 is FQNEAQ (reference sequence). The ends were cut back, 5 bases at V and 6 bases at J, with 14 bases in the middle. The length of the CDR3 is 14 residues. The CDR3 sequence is CASSPQSASNEQFF. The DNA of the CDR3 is TGTGCCAGCAGCCCCCAGTCAGCCAGCAATGAGCAGTTCTTC.

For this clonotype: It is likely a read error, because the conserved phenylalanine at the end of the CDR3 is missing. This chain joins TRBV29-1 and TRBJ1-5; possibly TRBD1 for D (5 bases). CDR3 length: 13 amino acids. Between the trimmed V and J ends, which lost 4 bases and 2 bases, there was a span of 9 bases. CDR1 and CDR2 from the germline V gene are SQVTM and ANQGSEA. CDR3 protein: CSVARDGNQPQHS. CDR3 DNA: TGCAGCGTTGCGAGGGACGGCAATCAGCCCCAGCATTCT.

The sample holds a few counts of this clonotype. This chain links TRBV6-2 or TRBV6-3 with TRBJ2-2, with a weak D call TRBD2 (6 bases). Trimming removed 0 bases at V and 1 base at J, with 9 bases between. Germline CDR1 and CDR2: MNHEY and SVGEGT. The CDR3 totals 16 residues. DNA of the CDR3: TGTGCCAGCAGTTACTCGATCGGGGGGAACACCGGGGAGCTGTTTTTT. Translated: CASSYSIGGNTGELFF.

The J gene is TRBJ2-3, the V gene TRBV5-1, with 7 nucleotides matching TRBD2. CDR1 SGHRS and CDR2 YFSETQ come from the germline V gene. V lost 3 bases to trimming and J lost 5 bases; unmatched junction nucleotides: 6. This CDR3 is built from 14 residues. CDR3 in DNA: TGCGCCAGCAGCTCCCAGCGGGACGGAGATACGCAGTATTTT. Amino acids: CASSSQRDGDTQYF.

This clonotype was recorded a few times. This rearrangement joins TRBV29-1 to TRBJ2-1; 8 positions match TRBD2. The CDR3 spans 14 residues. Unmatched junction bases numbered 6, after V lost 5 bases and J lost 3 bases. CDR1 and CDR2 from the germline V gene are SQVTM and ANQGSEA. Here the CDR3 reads CSVTRTSSYNEQFF. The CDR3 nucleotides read TGCAGCGTTACAAGGACTAGCAGCTACAATGAGCAGTTCTTC.

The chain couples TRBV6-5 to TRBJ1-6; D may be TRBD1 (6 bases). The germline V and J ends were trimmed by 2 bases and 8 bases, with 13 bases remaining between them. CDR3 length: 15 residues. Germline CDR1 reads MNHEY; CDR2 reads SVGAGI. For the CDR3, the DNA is TGTGCCAGCAGTTACGAGTACAGGGCGGATTCACCCCTCCACTTT. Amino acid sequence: CASSYEYRADSPLHF.

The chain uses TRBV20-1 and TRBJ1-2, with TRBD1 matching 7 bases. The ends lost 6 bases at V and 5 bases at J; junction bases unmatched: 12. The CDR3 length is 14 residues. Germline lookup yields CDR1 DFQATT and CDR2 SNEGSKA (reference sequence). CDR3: CSATARGQRYGYTF. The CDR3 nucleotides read TGCAGTGCCACCGCCCGGGGACAGCGATATGGCTACACCTTC.

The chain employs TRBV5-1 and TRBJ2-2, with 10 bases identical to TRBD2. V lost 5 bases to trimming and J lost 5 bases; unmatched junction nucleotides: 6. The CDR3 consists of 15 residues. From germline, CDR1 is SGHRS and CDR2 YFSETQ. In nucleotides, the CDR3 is TGCGCCAGCAGTATAAGCGGGAGGGAAACCGGGGAGCTGTTTTTT. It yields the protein CASSISGRETGELFF.

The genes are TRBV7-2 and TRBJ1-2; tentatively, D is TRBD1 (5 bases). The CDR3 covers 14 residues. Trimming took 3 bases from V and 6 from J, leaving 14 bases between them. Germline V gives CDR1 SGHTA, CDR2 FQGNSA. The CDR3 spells CASSLSAGRDGYTF. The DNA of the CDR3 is TGTGCCAGCAGCTTGTCTGCAGGGCGTGATGGCTACACCTTC.

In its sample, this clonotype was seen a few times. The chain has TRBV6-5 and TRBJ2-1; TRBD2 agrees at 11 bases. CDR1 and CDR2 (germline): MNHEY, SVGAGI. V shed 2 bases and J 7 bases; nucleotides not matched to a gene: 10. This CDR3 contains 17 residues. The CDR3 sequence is CASSYLLSGRAVNEQFF. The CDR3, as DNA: TGTGCCAGCAGTTACCTGCTTAGCGGGAGGGCCGTAAATGAGCAGTTCTTC.

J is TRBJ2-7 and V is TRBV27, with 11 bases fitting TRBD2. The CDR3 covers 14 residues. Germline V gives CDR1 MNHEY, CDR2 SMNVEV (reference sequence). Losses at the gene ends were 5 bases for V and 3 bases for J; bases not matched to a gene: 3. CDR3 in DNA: TGTGCCAGCAGTGTAGCGGGAGGGGACTACGAGCAGTACTTC. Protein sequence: CASSVAGGDYEQYF.